The rows below give T cell receptor beta chains drawn from one sample of a study of T cell responses to AZD1222 COVID-19 vaccine. Sequenced by immunoSEQ multiplex PCR; TCRdb stores in-frame clones only, minus some. In the table there are 150,000 to 200,000 clones, 94% of which are singletons. The sequencing here drew on peripheral blood, taken 28 days after the second AZD1222 dose. The receptors here all came from an adult who received the AZD1222 COVID-19 vaccine. CDR3s include the opening cysteine and the closing phenylalanine or tryptophan. D genes are given only for firm matches. Clone size appears in some rows only: once, few, many, or a class for an expanded clone.

J | size | D | length | V | CDR3 | DNA
TRBJ1-2 | - | TRBD1 | 14 | TRBV18 | CASSEQGSNYGYTF | TGTGCCAGCTCTGAACAGGGGTCTAACTATGGCTACACCTTC
TRBJ2-7 | - | - | 15 | TRBV27 | CASSLSGGSSYEQYF | TGTGCCAGCAGTTTATCCGGGGGAAGCTCCTACGAGCAGTACTTC
TRBJ1-1 | - | TRBD1 | 16 | TRBV2 | CASRSGTALMNTEAFF | TGTGCCAGCAGGTCCGGGACAGCGCTAATGAACACTGAAGCTTTCTTT
TRBJ2-7 | - | TRBD1 | 14 | TRBV5-1 | CASSHGQGGYEQYF | TGCGCCAGCAGCCACGGACAGGGGGGCTACGAGCAGTACTTC
TRBJ1-2 | - | - | 14 | TRBV3-1/TRBV3-2 | CASSLTGRHYGYTF | TGTGCCAGCAGCCTCACAGGGAGGCACTATGGCTACACCTTC
TRBJ1-5 | - | - | 15 | TRBV7-2 | CASSLFRAKDKPQHF | TGTGCCAGCAGCTTATTCAGGGCGAAAGATAAGCCCCAGCATTTT
TRBJ2-3 | - | TRBD2 | 15 | TRBV15 | CATSSLAGATDTQYF | TGTGCCACCAGCAGCTTAGCGGGGGCAACGGATACGCAGTATTTT
TRBJ1-3 | - | - | 15 | TRBV19 | CASSTTDDSGNTIYF | TGTGCCAGTAGTACCACGGACGACAGCGGGAACACCATATATTTT
TRBJ1-1 | - | - | 16 | TRBV28 | CASSSLIGRGDTEAFF | TGTGCCAGCAGTTCTCTCATCGGAAGGGGAGACACTGAAGCTTTCTTT
TRBJ1-4 | - | - | 16 | TRBV6-5 | CASSYSILQGPEKLFF | TGTGCCAGCAGTTACTCGATCTTACAGGGCCCCGAAAAACTGTTTTTT
TRBJ1-1 | - | - | 14 | TRBV6-2/TRBV6-3 | CASSYSGANTEAFF | TGTGCCAGCAGTTACTCAGGGGCGAACACTGAAGCTTTCTTT
TRBJ2-7 | - | - | 16 | TRBV7-9 | CASSLVGMGSSYEQYF | TGTGCCAGCAGCTTAGTGGGTATGGGAAGCTCCTACGAGCAGTACTTC
TRBJ1-1 | - | - | 13 | TRBV3-1/TRBV3-2 | CASSQMVNTEAFF | TGTGCCAGCAGCCAGATGGTGAACACTGAAGCTTTCTTT
TRBJ2-1 | - | TRBD1 | 17 | TRBV5-5 | CASSYRQGATSYNEQFF | TGTGCCAGCAGCTATAGACAGGGGGCGACTTCCTACAATGAGCAGTTCTTC
TRBJ2-3 | once | - | 14 | TRBV11-3 | CASSLSVRTDTQYF | TGTGCCAGCAGCTTATCCGTACGCACAGATACGCAGTATTTT
TRBJ2-1 | - | - | 14 | TRBV2 | CASSRSSRANEQFF | TGTGCCAGCAGTAGGTCTAGCCGGGCCAATGAGCAGTTCTTC
TRBJ2-1 | - | - | 13 | TRBV6-4 | CASGGEVGYEQFF | TGTGCCAGCGGAGGGGAGGTTGGGTATGAGCAGTTCTTC
TRBJ2-7 | - | TRBD2 | 16 | TRBV5-5 | CASSRTGTTTSYEQYF | TGTGCCAGCAGTAGAACCGGGACTACCACCTCCTACGAGCAGTACTTC
TRBJ1-5 | - | TRBD1 | 17 | TRBV12-5 | CASGLVPTGSGNQPQHF | TGTGCTAGTGGTTTGGTACCGACAGGGTCGGGCAATCAGCCCCAGCATTTT
TRBJ1-1 | - | - | 15 | TRBV5-1 | CASSPGAATGVEAFF | TGCGCCAGCAGCCCCGGGGCAGCGACGGGTGTTGAAGCTTTCTTT
TRBJ1-2 | - | - | 13 | TRBV7-3 | CASSLQEGGGYTF | TGTGCCAGCAGCTTACAGGAGGGCGGCGGCTACACCTTC
TRBJ1-2 | - | - | 14 | TRBV14 | CASSQDRVRHGYTF | TGTGCCAGCAGCCAAGACAGGGTCCGGCATGGCTACACCTTC
TRBJ1-2 | - | - | 13 | TRBV2 | CASSEAANYGYTF | TGTGCCAGCAGTGAGGCAGCTAACTATGGCTACACCTTC
TRBJ2-1 | - | TRBD2 | 19 | TRBV7-3 | CASSLPGLAGDNTYNEQFF | TGTGCCAGCAGCTTACCGGGACTAGCGGGAGATAACACCTACAATGAGCAGTTCTTC
TRBJ2-1 | - | TRBD2 | 15 | TRBV7-3 | CASSLLAGAGNEQFF | TGTGCCAGCAGCTTATTGGCGGGAGCGGGGAATGAGCAGTTCTTC
TRBJ1-2 | - | TRBD1 | 11 | TRBV7-9 | CAIGQGGGYTF | TGTGCCATTGGACAGGGCGGCGGCTACACCTTC
TRBJ2-2 | - | - | 13 | TRBV18 | CASSGVNTGELFF | TGTGCCAGCTCAGGGGTGAACACCGGGGAGCTGTTTTTT
TRBJ1-2 | - | - | 13 | TRBV12-3/TRBV12-4 | CASRTQGNYGYTF | TGTGCCAGCCGGACGCAGGGGAACTATGGCTACACCTTC
TRBJ2-3 | - | - | 14 | TRBV28 | CASSLEAGRDTQYF | TGTGCCAGCAGTTTAGAGGCAGGTAGGGATACGCAGTATTTT
TRBJ1-2 | once | - | 12 | TRBV7-2 | CASSLVFSGYTF | TGTGCCAGCAGCTTAGTTTTCTCCGGCTACACCTTC
TRBJ2-2 | - | - | 13 | TRBV2 | CASKMQNTGELFF | TGTGCCAGCAAAATGCAGAACACCGGGGAGCTGTTTTTT
TRBJ1-1 | - | - | 14 | TRBV11-1 | CASSLRWGVAEAFF | TGTGCCAGCAGCTTAAGATGGGGGGTCGCTGAAGCTTTCTTT
TRBJ1-2 | - | - | 18 | TRBV19 | CASSISKVLRPRKYGYTF | TGTGCCAGTAGTATAAGTAAAGTACTCCGGCCAAGGAAGTATGGCTACACCTTC
TRBJ1-2 | once | - | 14 | TRBV5-6 | CASSLGQAFYGYTF | TGTGCCAGCAGCTTGGGACAGGCCTTCTATGGCTACACCTTC
TRBJ2-7 | once | TRBD1 | 13 | TRBV2 | CASMRQGAYEQYF | TGTGCCAGCATGCGACAGGGGGCGTACGAGCAGTACTTC
TRBJ2-1 | - | - | 12 | TRBV7-3 | CASSLEGGRQFF | TGTGCCAGCAGCTTAGAGGGGGGCAGGCAGTTCTTC
TRBJ1-5 | - | TRBD1 | 13 | TRBV30 | CAWSGTGPLPQHF | TGTGCCTGGTCCGGGACAGGGCCCCTCCCCCAGCATTTT
TRBJ2-7 | - | TRBD1 | 12 | TRBV30 | CAWADRVDEQYF | TGTGCCTGGGCCGACAGGGTAGACGAGCAGTACTTC
TRBJ2-3 | - | - | 13 | TRBV7-3 | CASSLIRADTQYF | TGTGCCAGCAGCTTAATACGTGCAGATACGCAGTATTTT
TRBJ2-7 | once | - | 15 | TRBV2 | CASSEALGPSYEQYF | TGTGCCAGCAGTGAAGCCCTGGGACCCTCCTACGAGCAGTACTTC
TRBJ1-4 | - | TRBD1 | 14 | TRBV2 | CASRLTGEIGKLFF | TGTGCCAGCAGGCTGACAGGGGAGATTGGAAAACTGTTTTTT
TRBJ1-5 | - | - | 13 | TRBV4-2 | CASSQDTNQPQHF | TGTGCCAGCAGCCAAGATACAAATCAGCCCCAGCATTTT
TRBJ1-3 | - | - | 14 | TRBV5-4 | CASSRGTDGNTIYF | TGTGCCAGCAGCAGAGGGACGGACGGAAACACCATATATTTT
TRBJ1-4 | once | - | 15 | TRBV5-1 | CASSPGGGENEKLFF | TGCGCCAGCAGCCCCGGGGGGGGTGAGAATGAAAAACTGTTTTTT
TRBJ1-1 | - | TRBD1 | 14 | TRBV7-9 | CASSSTGSGTEAFF | TGTGCCAGCAGCTCGACAGGGTCGGGAACTGAAGCTTTCTTT
TRBJ2-1 | - | TRBD2 | 17 | TRBV4-1 | CASSQGTGRANNYEQFF | TGCGCCAGCAGCCAAGGTACCGGGAGGGCAAATAACTATGAGCAGTTCTTC
TRBJ2-7 | few | - | 11 | TRBV12-3/TRBV12-4 | CASSFGYEQYF | TGTGCCAGCAGTTTCGGCTACGAGCAGTACTTC
TRBJ1-5 | - | - | 13 | TRBV6-5 | CASTSAVHQPQHF | TGTGCCAGCACGTCGGCAGTACATCAGCCCCAGCATTTT
TRBJ2-1 | - | TRBD2 | 15 | TRBV7-3 | CASSLNSGSWNEQFF | TGTGCCAGCAGCTTAAATAGCGGGAGTTGGAATGAGCAGTTCTTC
TRBJ2-3 | - | TRBD1 | 15 | TRBV30 | CAWSGTGGSTDTQYF | TGTGCCTGGAGTGGGACAGGGGGTAGCACAGATACGCAGTATTTT
TRBJ1-2 | - | - | 15 | TRBV11-1 | CASTSRFSGTNGYTF | TGTGCCAGCACCTCCCGGTTTTCAGGGACCAATGGCTACACCTTC
TRBJ1-5 | - | - | 12 | TRBV20-1 | CSASQSNQPQHF | TGCAGTGCTAGTCAGAGCAATCAGCCCCAGCATTTT
TRBJ1-5 | - | - | 20 | TRBV10-1 | CASSEYLIERIRIRVQPQHF | TGCGCCAGCAGTGAGTATCTAATTGAGAGAATCCGAATCCGGGTTCAGCCCCAGCATTTT